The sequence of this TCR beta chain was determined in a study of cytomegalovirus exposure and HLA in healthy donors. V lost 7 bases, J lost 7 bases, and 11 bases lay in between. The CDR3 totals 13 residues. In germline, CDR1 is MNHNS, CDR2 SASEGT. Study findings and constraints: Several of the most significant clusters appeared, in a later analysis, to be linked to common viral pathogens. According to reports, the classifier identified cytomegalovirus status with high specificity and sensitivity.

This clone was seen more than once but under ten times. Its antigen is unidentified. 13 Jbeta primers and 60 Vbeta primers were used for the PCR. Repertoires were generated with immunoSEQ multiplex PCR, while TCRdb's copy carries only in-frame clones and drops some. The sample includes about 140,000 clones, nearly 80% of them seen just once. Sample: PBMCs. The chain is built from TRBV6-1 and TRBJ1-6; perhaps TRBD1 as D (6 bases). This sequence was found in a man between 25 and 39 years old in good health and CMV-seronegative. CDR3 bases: TGTGCCAGCACTCGACAGGAAAATTCACCCCTCCACTTT. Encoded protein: CASTRQENSPLHF.